This TCR beta chain was sequenced in a study of long-term antiretroviral therapy in people with HIV. Regarding the study as a whole: Diversity remained lower than transplant donor controls, even though it increased after ART.

Details on this clone: Its target is unknown.

The immunoSEQ assay was v3.0, run at survey level. Sequenced by immunoSEQ multiplex PCR; TCRdb stores in-frame clones only, minus some. This sample has about 19,000 clones, with around nine tenths found just once. With V trimmed by 4 bases and J by 7 bases, 15 bases remained unmatched. Germline CDR1 is MNHEY and CDR2 is SMNVEV (reference sequence). This CDR3 is built from 17 residues. The sequence derives from a man in his forties or fifties with HIV. The source material was unsorted PBMCs, sampled 0.5 years after starting antiretroviral therapy. The chain is built from TRBV27 and TRBJ2-7, with 11 bases that match TRBD1. The CDR3 DNA follows: TGTGCCAGCAGTTCAAGGGCAGGGGACAGGGGGGCAGGGGAGCAGTACTTC. It specifies CASSSRAGDRGAGEQYF.